These 23 T cell receptor beta chains share one sample of origin, sequenced in a study of T cells in Graves' hyperthyroidism and ophthalmopathy. The TCR beta CDR3 regions underwent amplification using RNA transcripts as the source. The HTBI primer set drove a first-round RT-PCR of the TCR CDR3. TCRdb independently ran MiXCR on the multiplex PCR reads; one entry per CDR3 protein. The profile shows a few hundred thousand distinct CDR3 sequences, under 15% of them singletons. Specimen: blood. These TCRs come from a woman aged 25 to 39 with Graves' hyperthyroidism.

V usage is TRBV19 and J usage is TRBJ2-1; 7 nucleotides match TRBD1. The CDR3 runs to 13 residues. V shed 1 base and J 10 bases; nucleotides not matched to a gene: 4. Germline CDR1 LNHDA, CDR2 SQIVND (reference sequence). CDR3 loop: CASSIVPQGEQFF. CDR3 nucleotides: TGTGCCAGTAGTATAGTACCACAGGGGGAGCAGTTCTTC.

This clonotype occurred many times. The V call is TRBV27, the J call TRBJ1-1, with 7 bases lining up with TRBD1. Germline V gene data show CDR1 as MNHEY and CDR2 as SMNVEV (reference sequence). The CDR3 covers 16 residues. V was clipped by 1 base and J by 0 bases; unmatched bases: 5. CDR3 sequence (DNA): TGTGCCAGCAGTTTATACTCCGGGACAGTGAACACTGAAGCTTTCTTT. This translates into CASSLYSGTVNTEAFF.

This clonotype has at least ten counts. This rearrangement joins TRBV6-1 to TRBJ2-3; weak D call: TRBD2 (6 bases). Germline CDR1 reads MNHNS; CDR2 reads SASEGT. Between the trimmed V and J ends, which lost 6 bases and 9 bases, there was a span of 10 bases. This CDR3 contains 11 residues. The DNA of the CDR3 is TGTGCCAGCAGCGGGAGCGGGACGCAGTATTTT. As protein: CASSGSGTQYF.

Ten or more counts support this clonotype. The chain links TRBV28 to TRBJ1-2; 8 nucleotides line up with TRBD1. CDR1 and CDR2 (germline): MDHEN, SYDVKM. The CDR3 contains 15 residues. The V segment lost 7 bases and the J segment 1 base; nucleotides outside the gene matches: 8. The CDR3 nucleotides are TGTGCCAGCACCCGACCGGGACAGGATAACTATGGCTACACCTTC. Protein product: CASTRPGQDNYGYTF.

In this sample, this clonotype turned up many times. V is TRBV12-3 or TRBV12-4 and J is TRBJ1-5; maybe TRBD1 (5 bases). Trimming shortened V by 6 bases and J by 0 bases, and 12 bases separated the two germline ends. The CDR3 is made up of 15 amino acids. The CDR3 nucleotides are TGTGCCAGCAGGCCCGGGACGGTTAGCAATCAGCCCCAGCATTTT. Amino acid sequence: CASRPGTVSNQPQHF.

Note on this clonotype: One end of the junction is discordant with germline, which a read error may explain. The gene calls are TRBV19 and TRBJ2-2, with D tentatively TRBD1 or TRBD2 (6 bases each). Per the germline V gene, CDR1 is LNHDA and CDR2 is SQIVND (reference sequence). CDR3 length: 15 amino acids. The CDR3 is CASSMGGAATEELFF. CDR3 in DNA: TGTGCCAGTAGTATGGGGGGCGCGGCCACCGAGGAGCTGTTTTTT.

The chain employs TRBV7-2 and TRBJ1-6; D possibly corresponds to TRBD1 (5 bases). The CDR3 runs 15 residues. Trimming removed 1 base from V and 7 bases from J, with 11 bases in between. Germline CDR1 and CDR2: SGHTA and FQGNSA. The CDR3 is CASSLGRQLNSPLHF. CDR3 bases: TGTGCCAGCAGCTTAGGGAGACAGTTAAATTCACCCCTCCACTTT.

This clonotype has only one observation. CDR3 sequence reads: CATSGLNEQFF. CDR3 bases: TGTGCCACCAGTGGGCTCAATGAGCAGTTCTTC. The chain joins TRBV24-1 to TRBJ2-1, with D unclear. Per the germline V gene, CDR1 is KGHDR and CDR2 is SFDVKD. V dropped 5 bases and J dropped 6 bases, with 4 bases sitting between them. The CDR3 contains 11 residues.

Note on this clonotype: One end of the junction fails to match germline, which may point to a read error. The rearrangement uses TRBV3-1 and TRBJ2-3, with D maybe TRBD1 (5 bases). The CDR3 totals 17 residues. The germline gives CDR1 LGHDT, CDR2 YNNKEL (reference sequence). The CDR3 sequence: CASTQSAKGSSTDTQYF. As DNA, the CDR3 is TGTGCCAGCACCCAAAGCGCAAAGGGGTCTAGCACAGATACGCAGTATTTT.

This clonotype was seen repeatedly, ten times or more. The V and J genes are TRBV18 and TRBJ2-1, with 13 positions matching TRBD2. The CDR3 consists of 18 residues. Germline CDR1 and CDR2: KGHSH and LQKENI. The J segment lost 4 bases and the V segment lost 1 base, leaving 7 bases of the junction unmatched. CDR3: CASSPHGLLAGGYNEQFF. Written as DNA, the CDR3 is TGTGCCAGCTCACCACACGGACTACTAGCGGGAGGGTACAATGAGCAGTTCTTC.

This clonotype was seen a handful of times. This sequence joins TRBV20-1 and TRBJ2-1; 8 bases map to TRBD1. This CDR3 has 16 amino acids. Germline-derived CDR1 and CDR2 are DFQATT and SNEGSKA (reference sequence). With V trimmed by 0 bases and J by 0 bases, 4 bases remained unmatched. The CDR3 bases are TGCAGTGCTAGAGATATAGACAGGGGCTCCTACAATGAGCAGTTCTTC. It is translated as CSARDIDRGSYNEQFF.

This clonotype was counted at least ten times. The V and J genes are TRBV18 and TRBJ2-7, with 9 bases identical to TRBD1. Trimming removed 6 bases from V and 2 bases from J; junction bases left unmatched: 5. The CDR3 is 14 amino acids. The V gene's germline CDR1 is KGHSH and CDR2 LQKENI. The CDR3 bases are TGTGCCAGCTCGAATGACAGGGGGGCCTACGAGCAGTACTTC. Translating it yields CASSNDRGAYEQYF.

This clonotype was seen at least ten times. This chain connects TRBV20-1 to TRBJ2-1; a possible D gene is TRBD2 (5 bases). V shed 1 base and J shed 5 bases, with 15 bases lying between them. The germline V gene has CDR1 DFQATT and CDR2 SNEGSKA (reference sequence). This CDR3 region has 15 residues. This chain's CDR3 is CSARVARKADNEQFF. The CDR3 bases are TGCAGTGCTAGAGTAGCGAGAAAGGCCGACAATGAGCAGTTCTTC.

Only a few counts were recorded for this clonotype. V gene TRBV6-1 combines with J gene TRBJ1-5; D may be TRBD1 (6 bases). Per germline, CDR1 MNHNS and CDR2 SASEGT. Deletions cut 3 bases from V and 2 bases from J, with 11 bases between. The CDR3 extends over 15 amino acids. For the CDR3, the DNA is TGTGCCAGCAGTGACCGGGGGCGCGGCAATCAGCCCCAGCATTTT. Its translation: CASSDRGRGNQPQHF.

This clonotype was observed at least ten times. The genes are TRBV3-1 and TRBJ1-5; possible D gene TRBD1, 5 bases. V was pared by 4 bases and J by 8 bases, with 18 bases between. The CDR3 consists of 15 residues. The germline V gene has CDR1 LGHDT and CDR2 YNNKEL (reference sequence). CDR3 coding DNA: TGTGCCAGCAGCCTCGGGGCGCGTGGGTTGGAGCCCCAGCATTTT. It specifies CASSLGARGLEPQHF.

This clonotype qualifies as medium-sized. The rearrangement uses TRBV15 and TRBJ2-1; D gene uncertain. From germline, CDR1 is LNHNV and CDR2 YYDKDF (reference sequence). The CDR3 is 17 residues long. Trimming took 1 base from V and 2 from J, leaving 15 bases between them. The CDR3 DNA is TGTGCCACCAGCAGAGGGTCGGCACTAAATACCTACAATGAGCAGTTCTTC. Its translation is CATSRGSALNTYNEQFF.

This clonotype came up many times. This sequence joins TRBV5-1 and TRBJ2-7, with 14 nucleotides matching TRBD2. After removal of 4 bases from V and 9 bases from J, the junction contained 9 bases not matched to a gene. Germline CDR1 reads SGHRS; CDR2 reads YFSETQ. The CDR3 is made up of 15 amino acids. CDR3 DNA sequence: TGCGCCAGCAGCCCCGGACTAGCGGGAGGTCGCGGGCAGTACTTC. Protein product: CASSPGLAGGRGQYF. Using reference TRBV5-1 and TRBJ2-7 for the parts outside the CDR3, the full variable domain is KAGVTQTPRYLIKTRGQQVTLSCSPISGHRSVSWYQQTPGQGLQFLFEYFSETQRNKGNFPGRFSGRQFSNSRSEMNVSTLELGDSALYLCASSPGLAGGRGQYFGPGTRLTVT.

Of note for this clonotype: A much larger clone differs from this one at a single base, so this may be a read error. The chain combines TRBV20-1 with TRBJ2-7, with 9 nucleotides matching TRBD1. V shed 1 base and J 5 bases; nucleotides not matched to a gene: 9. The CDR3 is 15 residues long. The germline V gene encodes CDR1 DFQATT and CDR2 SNEGSKA (reference sequence). For the CDR3, the DNA is TGCAGTGCTAGAGCGTCGACAGGGGGTCCTAACGAGCAGTACTTC. Translation: CSARASTGGPNEQYF.

This clonotype was seen ten or more times. This chain joins TRBV19 and TRBJ1-2; D is possibly TRBD1 (6 bases). There are 13 residues in the CDR3. The V gene's germline CDR1 is LNHDA and CDR2 SQIVND (reference sequence). V was trimmed by 6 bases and J by 4 bases, leaving 12 bases between them. This chain's CDR3 is CASSTTGPYGYTF. The CDR3 nucleotides read TGTGCCAGTAGCACCACAGGGCCCTATGGCTACACCTTC.

The chain carries TRBV10-3 and TRBJ2-7; TRBD1 agrees at 9 bases. CDR3 length: 14 amino acids. V was clipped by 3 bases and J by 3 bases; unmatched bases: 3. CDR1 and CDR2 (germline): ENHRY, SYGVKD. The CDR3 region is CAISDVDRGYEQYF. The CDR3 nucleotides are TGTGCCATCAGTGACGTGGACAGGGGCTACGAGCAGTACTTC.

There are many counts of this clonotype. The V call is TRBV12-5, the J call TRBJ2-5; D perhaps matches TRBD1 (5 bases). V gave up 4 bases and J gave up 3 bases, with 12 bases separating them. The V gene's germline CDR1 is LGHNT and CDR2 FRNRAP. CDR3 size: 14 residues. This CDR3 reads CASGSSGIEETQYF. DNA for the CDR3: TGTGCTAGTGGTTCCTCAGGGATCGAAGAGACCCAGTACTTC.

This clonotype was observed many times. J is TRBJ2-7 and V is TRBV19, with D possibly called TRBD1 or TRBD2 (5 bases each). V dropped 3 bases and J dropped 5 bases, with 20 bases sitting between them. Germline-derived CDR1 and CDR2 are LNHDA and SQIVND (reference sequence). This CDR3 has 16 amino acids. The DNA of the CDR3 is TGTGCCAGTAGTATTCTGTCGGGGCGCGCCCAGGACGAGCAGTACTTC. Translated: CASSILSGRAQDEQYF.

This clonotype was detected many times. The chain uses TRBV25-1 and TRBJ2-3; no clear D gene. The CDR3 runs to 16 residues. Germline V gene sequence: CDR1 MGHDK, CDR2 SYGVNS. Between the trimmed V and J ends, which lost 3 bases and 1 base, there was a span of 14 bases. The CDR3 nucleotides read TGTGCCAGCAGTGAGGTGGCGGCTAGTGGCACAGATACGCAGTATTTT. Protein product: CASSEVAASGTDTQYF. Drawing the rest from reference TRBV25-1 and TRBJ2-3, the complete variable domain is EADIYQTPRYLVIGTGKKITLECSQTMGHDKMYWYQQDPGMELHLIHYSYGVNSTEKGDLSSESTVSRIRTEHFPLTLESARPSHTSQYLCASSEVAASGTDTQYFGPGTRLTVL.